Listed below are T cell receptor beta chains from one sample, sequenced in a study of T cell responses to AZD1222 COVID-19 vaccine. Sequencing was performed with immunoSEQ multiplex PCR; in TCRdb, only in-frame clones are kept and a portion is missing. The sample shows some 110,000 clones, roughly 91% of them seen only once. The sequences come from peripheral blood, collected 28 days after the second AZD1222 dose. These TCRs come from an adult who received the AZD1222 COVID-19 vaccine. Each CDR3 is given without its conserved first and last residue. Fields, in order: V gene, D gene, J gene, CDR3 protein. A D gene is named only where the DNA matches it firmly.

v_gene: TRBV28
d_gene: TRBD1
j_gene: TRBJ2-2
CDR3aa: ASRLPGQTNTGELF

v_gene: TRBV11-3
d_gene: .
j_gene: TRBJ2-2
CDR3aa: ASSPGLEGAGELF

v_gene: TRBV7-7
d_gene: TRBD2
j_gene: TRBJ2-3
CDR3aa: ASSLAPAGGADTQY

v_gene: TRBV15
d_gene: .
j_gene: TRBJ1-2
CDR3aa: ATSGRNYGYT

v_gene: TRBV18
d_gene: .
j_gene: TRBJ2-2
CDR3aa: ASSPRDWLRGSAGELF

v_gene: TRBV6-1
d_gene: .
j_gene: TRBJ1-3
CDR3aa: ASSENPGSGNTIY

v_gene: TRBV2
d_gene: .
j_gene: TRBJ1-5
CDR3aa: ASSPGRGFGNQPQH

v_gene: TRBV3-1/TRBV3-2
d_gene: .
j_gene: TRBJ2-5
CDR3aa: ASSQVVGEETQY

v_gene: TRBV19
d_gene: TRBD1
j_gene: TRBJ2-7
CDR3aa: ASSNDRGEQY

v_gene: TRBV7-9
d_gene: .
j_gene: TRBJ1-5
CDR3aa: ASSLFPGDNQPQH

v_gene: TRBV30
d_gene: TRBD2
j_gene: TRBJ2-5
CDR3aa: AWSWGGQAQETQY

v_gene: TRBV28
d_gene: .
j_gene: TRBJ1-2
CDR3aa: ASRRQNYGYT

v_gene: TRBV7-9
d_gene: .
j_gene: TRBJ1-4
CDR3aa: ASSIGRTNEKLF

v_gene: TRBV5-1
d_gene: TRBD1
j_gene: TRBJ1-2
CDR3aa: ASSQRQPGQNYGYT

v_gene: TRBV5-1
d_gene: .
j_gene: TRBJ1-1
CDR3aa: ASSLDSMNTEAF

v_gene: TRBV6-5
d_gene: .
j_gene: TRBJ1-4
CDR3aa: ASRIRDTNEKLF

v_gene: TRBV3-1/TRBV3-2
d_gene: .
j_gene: TRBJ2-1
CDR3aa: ASSQARNNEQF

v_gene: TRBV18
d_gene: TRBD2
j_gene: TRBJ2-7
CDR3aa: ASSFSGGLGEQY